Below are 2 T cell receptor beta chains sequenced from a single sample in a study of T cells in localized non-small cell lung cancer. Profiled with immunoSEQ multiplex PCR; TCRdb holds only in-frame clones, not every one. The table has some 19,000 clones, about 89% seen once. The source was peripheral blood, collected before any cancer treatment. The receptors come from a male donor at least 60 years old with stage I squamous cell lung carcinoma.

In DNA form, the CDR3 reads TGCGCCAGCAGCATGGGGGCCGCCTACGAGCAGTACTTC. It encodes CASSMGAAYEQYF. The chain has TRBV5-1 and TRBJ2-7; TRBD1 is a possible D gene (6 bases). CDR3 length: 13 residues. Germline V gives CDR1 SGHRS, CDR2 YFSETQ. V was cut by 4 bases and J by 2 bases, with 10 bases left in between.

The chain employs TRBV19 and TRBJ1-2; D remains unclear. Germline assignment: CDR1 LNHDA and CDR2 SQIVND (reference sequence). Trimming removed 6 bases at V and 8 bases at J, with 19 bases between. CDR3 length: 14 residues. CDR3 in DNA: TGTGCCAGTAGGGGAACGACGGATACTATGGGCTACACCTTC. Translated: CASRGTTDTMGYTF.